This T cell receptor beta chain was found in a study of blood T cell repertoires in COVID-19. In the study overall: Spain, Italy and the United States supplied samples that represented acute and convalescent COVID-19.

The method was immunoSEQ multiplex PCR; TCRdb's version includes in-frame clones alone and lacks a portion of them. The data contain approximately 220,000 clones, approximately 86% of them singletons. This clone has a handful of counts. Sequencing was done on a sample of peripheral blood. The clonotype originates from a man in his sixties with acute or convalescent COVID-19.

DNA for the CDR3: TGTGCTTTCGAGGGGGGGGTGAACACTGAAGCTTTCTTT. Amino acid sequence: CAFEGGVNTEAFF. The genes are TRBV30 and TRBJ1-1; possible D gene TRBD1, 6 bases. Per the germline V gene, CDR1 is GTSNPN and CDR2 is SVGIG (reference sequence). This CDR3 is 13 amino acids long.